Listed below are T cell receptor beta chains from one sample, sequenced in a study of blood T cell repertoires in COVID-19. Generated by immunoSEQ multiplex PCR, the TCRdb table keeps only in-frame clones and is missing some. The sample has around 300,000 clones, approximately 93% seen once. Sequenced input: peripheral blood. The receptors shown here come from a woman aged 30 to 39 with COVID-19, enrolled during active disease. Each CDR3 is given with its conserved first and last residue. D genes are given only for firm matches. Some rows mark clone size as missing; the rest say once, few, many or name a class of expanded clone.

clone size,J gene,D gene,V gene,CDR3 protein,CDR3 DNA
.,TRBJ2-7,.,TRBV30,CAWSLGVGYEQYF,TGTGCCTGGAGTCTCGGGGTCGGCTACGAGCAGTACTTC
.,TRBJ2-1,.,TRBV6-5,CAILGRSEGEQFF,TGTGCCATATTAGGACGGTCCGAGGGTGAGCAGTTCTTC
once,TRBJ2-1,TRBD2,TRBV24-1,CATSDHSGSSYNEQFF,TGTGCCACCAGTGATCATAGCGGGAGCTCCTACAATGAGCAGTTCTTC
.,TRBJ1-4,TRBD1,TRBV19,CASARPGQRGEKLFF,TGTGCCAGTGCCCGACCGGGACAGAGGGGTGAAAAACTGTTTTTT
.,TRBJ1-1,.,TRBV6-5,CASRFQGSPEAFF,TGTGCCAGCAGATTTCAGGGGAGTCCTGAAGCTTTCTTT
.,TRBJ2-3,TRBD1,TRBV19,CASSTDRDRGRDTQYF,TGTGCCAGTAGTACAGACCGGGACAGGGGTCGAGATACGCAGTATTTT
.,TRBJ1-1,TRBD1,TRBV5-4,CASSPTGDPGRTEAFF,TGTGCCAGCAGCCCTACAGGGGACCCTGGGCGCACTGAAGCTTTCTTT
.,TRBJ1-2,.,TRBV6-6,CASSPPGRDIGYTF,TGTGCCAGCAGCCCCCCGGGGAGGGACATAGGCTACACCTTC
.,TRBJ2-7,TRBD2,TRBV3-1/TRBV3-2,CASSALAGGYHEQYF,TGTGCCAGCAGCGCCCTGGCGGGAGGGTACCACGAGCAGTACTTC
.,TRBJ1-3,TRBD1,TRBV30,CAWNPGQGFRTGNTIYF,TGTGCCTGGAATCCGGGACAGGGGTTCAGGACTGGAAACACCATATATTTT
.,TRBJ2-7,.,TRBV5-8,CASSHLGTGEQYF,TGTGCCAGCAGCCACCTTGGCACAGGCGAGCAGTACTTC